Listed here is a single T cell receptor beta chain. Its antigen is currently unknown. Profiled with immunoSEQ multiplex PCR; TCRdb holds only in-frame clones, not every one. The sample consists of fewer than 150,000 clones, over 85% of them appearing once. The V and J ends lost 6 bases and 3 bases, in that order; junction bases with no gene match: 3. This CDR3 comprises 14 residues. CDR1 MNHEY and CDR2 SVGAGI come from the germline V gene. This record belongs to a study of T cell responses to AZD1222 COVID-19 vaccine. Whole-study results and caveats: The peak T cell response came first, and repertoires were sampled only after it. Vaccine-associated CD4 TCRs ranged over spike, dominating at 160-218 and 743-854. Unmutated variant regions are reportedly the target of nearly half of TCRs that are spike-specific. Baseline serostatus was positive in only a handful of AZD1222 recipients.

This receptor was identified in an adult who received the AZD1222 COVID-19 vaccine. The sequencing used peripheral blood, collected 28 days after the second AZD1222 dose. The V call is TRBV6-5, the J call TRBJ1-4, with 8 bases matching TRBD1. CDR3 loop: CASRKQGANEKLFF. DNA for the CDR3: TGTGCCAGCAGGAAACAGGGGGCTAATGAAAAACTGTTTTTT.